The T cell receptor (beta chain) under discussion was sequenced for a study of blood T cells in healthy people across ages (dated by TCRdb to the mid-2010s). Study-wide context: In model experiments, template switching captured roughly one uniquely barcoded TCR beta cDNA molecule for every two T cells. Age-related changes in TCR beta repertoire diversity were measured in the study by deep sequencing normalized with unique cDNA molecular identifiers. The donors were divided into four age groups: young (average around 16 years), middle-aged (approximately 39), aged (around 67) and long-lived (about 79). To avoid experimental bias, donors of different ages were randomly spread across the sequencing lanes. The study analyzed two additional independent replicas of 1 million unique cDNA reads from the same blood draw for two donors, one aged 18 to 30 and one aged 80 or older. Paper-wide results and their limitations: Donor CMV infection status was unknown, potentially confounding age-related changes in expanded clonotypes. Since profiling was done on bulk unsorted PBMCs, naive and antigen-experienced compartments could not be conclusively compared. Observed TCR beta diversity correlated strongly with the percentage of naive T cells measured by flow cytometry. Estimates of total diversity based on one million sequenced T cells were considered lower bounds and underestimates. Compared with the aged group, the long-lived group had more naive CD4+ T cells, fewer expanded clones and increased TCR diversity, suggesting age selection. As age increased, observed TCR beta diversity per million T cells dropped in a roughly linear way, and a significant reduction was already evident by age about 40.

The method was 5' RACE. These reads were obtained on an Illumina HiSeq 2500. A second PCR of about 6 to 12 cycles was performed with a sample-barcoded 5' primer and a J-beta primer mix. A template-switch 5' adaptor carrying 12 random nucleotides introduced a unique molecular identifier onto each TCR beta cDNA molecule. At least 2.5 million CDR3-containing paired-end reads were obtained from each sample. The Mint cDNA synthesis kit, primed by a TRBC-specific oligonucleotide, was used to synthesize first-strand cDNA from all RNA. Following uracil-DNA glycosylase treatment, all cDNA underwent a first 18-cycle PCR with the universal primers M1SS and BC2_uni_R. In the original analysis: For normalization, 1 million high-quality reads were randomly selected from each sample, with every read carrying a distinct molecular identifier. Instead of being binned into consensus sequences, reads that shared molecular identifiers were thrown out. MiTCR, with a Q25 quality threshold and the strictest error-elimination algorithm, was used for CDR3 identification, clonotype clustering and error correction. A nonparametric unseen species model using Euler transformation provided a lower-bound estimate of total TCR beta diversity. In TCRdb, the public reads were trimmed at Q25 with fastp and aligned with MiXCR, with productive beta chains retained. For every CDR3 protein sequence, its rows merge into one entry that carries the most common genes and DNA. The V and J calls, along with clone size, are taken from TCRdb and not from the paper's own processing. The sample data list approximately 1.5 million distinct CDR3 sequences, and approximately 43% of these were observed just once. Of the sample, approximately 4.1% falls within the top ten clones.

As for this clonotype: Its antigen is not yet known. No quality values exist for individual bases; no much larger clone is one base distant.

Systemically healthy Caucasian individuals from Russia, 35 to 50 in total and aged about 6 to 100 years, were included as donors. Around 10 milliliters of peripheral blood were collected from each donor into EDTA-treated Vacutainer tubes. Ficoll-Paque density-gradient centrifugation was used to isolate PBMCs, with at least 7 million obtained per sample. Trizol reagent was used to extract total RNA from PBMCs, with at least 5.5 micrograms per sample. Naive CD45RAhigh/CD27high T cell percentages were measured by flow cytometry on a PBMC aliquot from every donor. Trimming removed 6 bases from V and 2 bases from J, leaving 13 bases between the germline ends. Taken from cysteine to phenylalanine, the CDR3 has 14 residues. The read is trimmed to its CDR3 DNA, 42 bases read in frame from base 1. The CDR1 and CDR2 encoded by the germline V gene are MNHEY and SVGAGI.

The chain is encoded by TRBV6-5 joined to TRBJ1-1; TRBD1 is possibly the D segment (6 matching bases). Sequencing was performed on blood. The TCR originated in a woman under 30 in good health. The sequenced DNA: TGTGCCAGCAGCCGGGACACATCAAACACTGAAGCTTTCTTT. Its translation is CASSRDTSNTEAFF.